This T cell receptor beta chain is drawn from a study of CD8 T cells in ankylosing spondylitis (TCRdb year 2017). Study-wide context: The study profiled T cell receptor beta repertoires in healthy donors and ankylosing spondylitis patients to find disease-linked TCR variants. The full study cohort comprised 25 ankylosing spondylitis patients and approximately 100 healthy donors. Peripheral blood was sampled, and synovial fluid was additionally collected from ankylosing spondylitis patients.

Study-level results and caveats: Some of the motif variants had been reported before in the synovial fluid and blood of reactive arthritis patients, a finding that suggests common disease-initiation mechanisms. Blood from ankylosing spondylitis patients appeared to be characterized by a TCR beta motif made up of several highly homologous amino acid variants. A CD8+ phenotype was shown by the disease-linked clones, which were found at relatively low frequencies in peripheral blood. The disease-linked clones were reported as significantly enriched in matched synovial fluid samples from ankylosing spondylitis patients.

Taken from cysteine to phenylalanine, the CDR3 has 12 residues. CDR3 DNA only is kept here, 36 bases in frame from base 1. V loses 1 base of germline sequence and J loses 8 bases, and the interval between the two ends is 6 bases. In the germline V gene, CDR1 corresponds to ENHRY and CDR2 to SYGVKD. The reads were generated on an Illumina HiSeq 2500. Quantitative 5'-RACE with molecular barcodes was used to prepare TCR beta libraries. As for how the authors treated the data: To identify disease-linked TCR variants, a new computational method was used, one built on a probabilistic model of VDJ rearrangement. Through fastp at Q25 and MiXCR, TCRdb rebuilt clones from the public reads, retaining in-frame beta chains. Rows are combined by CDR3 protein, so each entry shows the most common genes and DNA. It is TCRdb's table, rather than the study itself, that gives the V and J calls and clone size. This sample is represented by some 840,000 distinct CDR3 sequences; approximately 10% of them were singletons. Approximately 0.46% of the sample goes to the ten largest clones.

In regard to this clonotype: Its specific antigen is unknown. No base qualities exist here, and no much larger clone lies one base off it.

The chain employs TRBV10-3 and TRBJ2-1, with no confidently assigned D gene. Source material: blood, either unsorted or a sorted T cell fraction (not recorded which). The TCR comes from a male donor with ankylosing spondylitis. The CDR3 reads as follows: CAISEFGHEQFF. In nucleotide form, the sequence is TGTGCCATCAGTGAGTTTGGGCATGAGCAGTTCTTC.